The 6 T cell receptor beta chains reported below all come from one sample, sequenced in a study of OX40 agonist ivuxolimab in advanced cancers. Method: immunoSEQ multiplex PCR; TCRdb's copy keeps in-frame clones and lacks some. In the table there are some 42,000 clones, 85% to 90% of which are singletons. The sequences come from CD4+ or CD8+ T cells sorted from blood, collected in a trial of the OX40 agonist ivuxolimab. The receptor source for this set is an adult with an advanced solid tumor such as melanoma, head and neck, liver or kidney cancer.

The V call is TRBV7-6, the J call TRBJ2-1; a possible D gene is TRBD2 (5 bases). Trimming cost V 2 bases and J 6 bases, with 11 bases left between them. Per the germline V gene, CDR1 is SGHVS and CDR2 is FNYEAQ. The CDR3 is 14 residues long. The CDR3 is CASSLPSLGNEQFF. CDR3 nucleotides: TGTGCCAGCAGCTTACCTAGCTTGGGCAATGAGCAGTTCTTC.

This rearrangement joins TRBV11-2 to TRBJ2-1, with 7 bases that match TRBD2. The germline V gene encodes CDR1 SGHAT and CDR2 FQNNGV. The V gene end was trimmed by 2 bases and the J gene end by 2 bases; junction bases not matched to a gene: 15. This CDR3 contains 19 residues. Here the CDR3 DNA reads TGTGCCAGCAGCTTAATCGCTGGAGCGGCGGGGGAAACCTACAATGAGCAGTTCTTC. It is translated as CASSLIAGAAGETYNEQFF.

This chain connects TRBV27 to TRBJ2-5; tentatively, D is TRBD1 (6 bases). Germline CDR1 and CDR2: MNHEY and SMNVEV (reference sequence). The V end was cut by 6 bases, the J end by 2 bases, with 10 bases between. The CDR3 runs 13 residues. The CDR3 spells CASRGHNQETQYF. The CDR3 region has the DNA TGTGCCAGCAGGGGACACAATCAAGAGACCCAGTACTTC.

The chain uses TRBV6-5 and TRBJ2-4, with D tentatively TRBD2 (5 bases). The CDR3 contains 14 residues. Trimming stripped 5 bases from V and 6 bases from J, with 14 bases between. Germline CDR1 reads MNHEY; CDR2 reads SVGAGI. The CDR3 spells CASSEGEVGNIQYF. CDR3 sequence (DNA): TGTGCCAGCAGTGAGGGTGAAGTGGGAAACATTCAGTACTTC.

The J gene is TRBJ1-3, the V gene TRBV10-3; TRBD1 might be the D (6 bases). The V gene's germline CDR1 is ENHRY and CDR2 SYGVKD. V dropped 3 bases and J dropped 1 base, with 10 bases sitting between them. CDR3 length: 15 residues. The CDR3 nucleotides are TGTGCCATCAGTGACCCAAGGGGGTCTGGAAACACCATATATTTT. Translation: CAISDPRGSGNTIYF.

V gene TRBV6-1 combines with J gene TRBJ2-4; TRBD2 is a possible D gene (6 bases). The length of the CDR3 is 13 residues. Trimming removed 7 bases from V and 6 bases from J, with 13 bases in between. Germline V gene data show CDR1 as MNHNS and CDR2 as SASEGT. CDR3 loop: CASTSLGGNIQYF. The CDR3, as DNA: TGTGCCAGCACTTCTTTGGGGGGAAACATTCAGTACTTC.